This T cell receptor (beta chain) was observed in a study of blood T cell repertoires in COVID-19. Study background: Sample material is recorded as cDNA or gDNA derived from T cells, B-cell-depleted T cells, or PBMCs.

Germline V gives CDR1 ENHRY, CDR2 SYGVKD. Trimming stripped 3 bases from V and 2 bases from J, with 11 bases between. This CDR3 is 14 amino acids long. Profiling relied on immunoSEQ multiplex PCR, and the TCRdb table lists in-frame clones only, not all of them. This repertoire shows over 50,000 clones, 80% to 95% found once; its top ten account for roughly an eighth. The gene calls are TRBV10-3 and TRBJ2-7; TRBD2 is a possible D gene (6 bases). Source material: peripheral blood. The origin of this receptor is a human donor with active COVID-19. The donor label of this sample is uncertain. In DNA, the CDR3 is TGTGCCATCAGTGACGGGAGTCGGGCCTACGAGCAGTACTTC. Protein product: CAISDGSRAYEQYF.